Detailed here is one T cell receptor beta chain. The data were taken from a study of control samples from healthy donors and cancer patients. Using immunoSEQ multiplex PCR, the repertoire was profiled, and TCRdb retains in-frame clones only, with some absent. Here the sample spans about 150,000 clones, 94% being singletons. Trimming cost V 5 bases and J 1 base, with 5 bases left between them. The CDR3 has 12 amino acids. The rearrangement uses TRBV12-3 or TRBV12-4 and TRBJ1-1; D gene unclear. This sequence was found in a man aged 40-49 years in good health. The sequencing sample was made of blood. This CDR3 is CASSTPNTEAFF. DNA for the CDR3: TGTGCCAGCAGTACCCCGAACACTGAAGCTTTCTTT.